What follows are 28 T cell receptor beta chains derived from one specimen sequenced in a study of beta chain features in type 1 diabetes. Findings and caveats of the study: A moderate, significant TCRB CDR3 shortening appeared in type 1 diabetes across four CD4+ subsets.

Their antigens remain unidentified. All of the isolated RNA was reverse transcribed, so expressed TCRB transcripts were sequenced. Profiled with immunoSEQ multiplex PCR; TCRdb holds only in-frame clones, not every one. The data contain roughly 230,000 clones, 9.5% to 13% of them singletons. Specimen: naive CD4+ T cells from blood. Receptors originate from a man aged 25 to 45 with type 1 diabetes.

In its sample, this clone was seen a few times. J is TRBJ1-2 and V is TRBV10-3, with TRBD1 matching 8 bases. CDR3 size: 13 residues. V lost 4 bases to trimming and J lost 2 bases; unmatched junction nucleotides: 0. CDR1 is ENHRY, CDR2 SYGVKD, per germline. CDR3 in DNA: TGTGCCATCAGTGGGGACAGGAACTATGGCTACACCTTC. Amino acids: CAISGDRNYGYTF.

This clone was picked up a small number of times. The genes are TRBV18 and TRBJ2-7, with 7 nucleotides matching TRBD1. With V trimmed by 0 bases and J by 5 bases, 4 bases remained unmatched. The CDR3 is made up of 14 amino acids. Germline V gene lookup returns CDR1 KGHSH and CDR2 LQKENI. CDR3 sequence: CASSPPPGQHEQYF. CDR3 DNA: TGTGCCAGCTCACCACCCCCGGGACAGCACGAGCAGTACTTC.

This clone was seen a handful of times. This chain's CDR3 is CASSFRQFSYNEQFF. The DNA for the CDR3 is TGTGCCAGCAGCTTCCGACAGTTCTCCTACAATGAGCAGTTCTTC. The V gene is TRBV7-9, the J gene TRBJ2-1; a possible D gene is TRBD1 (5 bases). The germline V and J ends were trimmed by 3 bases and 0 bases, with 9 bases remaining between them. Germline V gives CDR1 SEHNR, CDR2 FQNEAQ (reference sequence). The CDR3 spans 15 residues.

The genes are TRBV30 and TRBJ1-6; 11 positions agree with TRBD1. Germline V lookup: CDR1 GTSNPN, CDR2 SVGIG (reference sequence). The trim removed 1 base at V and 9 bases at J, leaving 2 bases unmatched. This CDR3 has 14 residues. CDR3 bases: TGTGCCTGGAGTGGGGGGACAGGGGGTTCACCCCTCCACTTT. It specifies CAWSGGTGGSPLHF.

The J gene is TRBJ2-7, the V gene TRBV9; weak D call: TRBD1 (6 bases). The CDR3 totals 14 residues. Between the trimmed V and J ends, which lost 3 bases and 1 base, there was a span of 11 bases. Per the germline V gene, CDR1 is SGDLS and CDR2 is YYNGEE. The CDR3 region has the DNA TGTGCCAGCAGCGCAGATGGACAGTCCTACGAGCAGTACTTC. Translated, it gives CASSADGQSYEQYF. Full variable domain (remainder filled in from reference TRBV9 and TRBJ2-7): DSGVTQTPKHLITATGQRVTLRCSPRSGDLSVYWYQQSLDQGLQFLIQYYNGEERAKGNILERFSAQQFPDLHSELNLSSLELGDSALYFCASSADGQSYEQYFGPGTRLTVT.

The J gene is TRBJ2-3, the V gene TRBV11-2; 8 nucleotides align to TRBD2. The germline V gene has CDR1 SGHAT and CDR2 FQNNGV. The V gene end was trimmed by 7 bases and the J gene end by 3 bases; junction bases not matched to a gene: 6. CDR3 length: 14 amino acids. The CDR3 bases are TGTGCCAGCATGAGCGGGGGTACGACAGATACGCAGTATTTT. Its protein product is CASMSGGTTDTQYF.

This clone showed up just a few times. The chain recombines TRBV5-1 with TRBJ2-6; D unresolved. This CDR3 is built from 19 residues. Germline CDR1 SGHRS, CDR2 YFSETQ. The germline V and J ends were trimmed by 2 bases and 0 bases, with 18 bases remaining between them. Here the CDR3 reads CASSLVLRSTTSGANVLTF. Here the CDR3 DNA reads TGCGCCAGCAGCTTAGTGCTTCGTAGCACGACCTCTGGGGCCAACGTCCTGACTTTC.

For this clone: A read error may produce the germline difference seen at one junction end. The chain is built from TRBV7-7 and TRBJ2-3; possible D gene TRBD2, 6 bases. Germline V gene sequence: CDR1 SSHAT, CDR2 FNYEAQ (reference sequence). The CDR3 is 14 residues long. The CDR3 DNA reads TGTGCTAGCAGCTCGGAGGGGCCCGGAGATACGCAGTATTTT. It codes for CASSSEGPGDTQYF.

The chain combines TRBV30 with TRBJ1-6, with 7 nucleotides matching TRBD1. The CDR3 length is 16 residues. V lost 0 bases, J lost 6 bases, and 8 bases stayed unmatched. The germline CDR1 and CDR2 sequences are GTSNPN and SVGIG (reference sequence). CDR3 bases: TGTGCCTGGAGTGTCCAGGGGGTTAACCTTAATTCACCCCTCCACTTT. Translation: CAWSVQGVNLNSPLHF.

The J gene is TRBJ2-5, the V gene TRBV6-6, with D tentatively TRBD1 (5 bases). Germline V gene data show CDR1 as MNHNY and CDR2 as SVGAGI (reference sequence). The CDR3 spans 15 residues. V lost 0 bases to trimming and J lost 4 bases, with 12 bases between them. CDR3 sequence (DNA): TGTGCCAGCAGTTACTCGGCAGGGATTTTAGAGACCCAGTACTTC. Its translation: CASSYSAGILETQYF.

This clone was seen more than once but under ten times. This rearrangement joins TRBV7-3 to TRBJ2-3; D gene ambiguous. V was shortened by 4 bases and J by 4 bases, with 15 bases between the two germline ends. The CDR3 totals 15 residues. Looked up from germline, CDR1 is SGHTA and CDR2 is FQGTGA. The CDR3: CASSSGVWIPDTQYF. CDR3 in DNA: TGTGCCAGCAGCTCAGGCGTGTGGATCCCAGATACGCAGTATTTT.

The chain couples TRBV27 to TRBJ2-3; D is possibly TRBD1 (6 bases). Per the germline V gene, CDR1 is MNHEY and CDR2 is SMNVEV (reference sequence). Trimming cost V 3 bases and J 2 bases, with 18 bases left between them. The CDR3 runs to 17 residues. The chain's CDR3 is CASSFYRAGASTDTQYF. CDR3 coding DNA: TGTGCCAGCAGTTTCTATCGGGCAGGGGCTTCCACAGATACGCAGTATTTT.

The table lists this clone with a few counts. This chain joins TRBV18 and TRBJ2-5; D gene unclear. CDR1 and CDR2 (germline): KGHSH, LQKENI. This CDR3 is built from 15 residues. V lost 0 bases and J 1 base, leaving 9 bases between the germline ends. The CDR3 is CASSPPSQPQETQYF. The CDR3 DNA reads TGTGCCAGCTCACCACCGTCACAGCCCCAAGAGACCCAGTACTTC.

This clone occurred a few times. The gene calls are TRBV5-1 and TRBJ2-7; 13 positions agree with TRBD2. The CDR3 covers 14 residues. Trimming at V came to 3 bases and at J to 7 bases, leaving 4 bases not matched to a gene. Germline V gives CDR1 SGHRS, CDR2 YFSETQ. CDR3 sequence (DNA): TGCGCCAGCAGCTCGACTAGCGGGGGGTTAGAGCAGTACTTC. Its translation: CASSSTSGGLEQYF.

This clone was observed a few times. The CDR3 nucleotides are TGTGCCAGCAGTTCCGGGACAGATTATGGCTACACCTTC. The encoded protein is CASSSGTDYGYTF. The V call is TRBV25-1, the J call TRBJ1-2, with TRBD1 matching 7 bases. The CDR3 has 13 residues. The ends lost 5 bases at V and 5 bases at J; junction bases unmatched: 5. Germline V gene data show CDR1 as MGHDK and CDR2 as SYGVNS.

This chain uses TRBV14 with TRBJ1-2; 7 bases are shared with TRBD1. Unmatched junction bases numbered 4, after V lost 4 bases and J lost 2 bases. The CDR3 consists of 14 residues. Per the germline V gene, CDR1 is SGHDN and CDR2 is FVKESK. This CDR3 reads CASSRKGQNYGYTF. The CDR3 region has the DNA TGTGCCAGCAGCCGAAAGGGACAGAACTATGGCTACACCTTC. The full variable domain, rest sourced from reference TRBV14 and TRBJ1-2, is EAGVTQFPSHSVIEKGQTVTLRCDPISGHDNLYWYRRVMGKEIKFLLHFVKESKQDESGMPNNRFLAERTGGTYSTLKVQPAELEDSGVYFCASSRKGQNYGYTFGSGTRLTVV.

On this clone itself: This CDR3 is also generated by other DNA sequences in the sample. V gene TRBV29-1 combines with J gene TRBJ1-1; D remains ambiguous. Trimming left V 6 bases short and J 1 base short, with 6 bases between. Germline CDR1 reads SQVTM; CDR2 reads ANQGSEA. The CDR3 covers 11 residues. CDR3 sequence: CSVTGNTEAFF. The CDR3 DNA sequence: TGCAGCGTGACGGGGAACACTGAAGCTTTCTTT. Full variable domain (remainder filled in from reference TRBV29-1 and TRBJ1-1): SAVISQKPSRDICQRGTSLTIQCQVDSQVTMMFWYRQQPGQSLTLIATANQGSEATYESGFVIDKFPISRPNLTFSTLTVSNMSPEDSSIYLCSVTGNTEAFFGQGTRLTVV.

The chain couples TRBV28 to TRBJ2-1, with 10 positions matching TRBD1. Germline CDR1 and CDR2: MDHEN and SYDVKM. The CDR3 has 15 amino acids. With 6 bases clipped from V and 5 bases from J, the junction kept 7 bases outside the gene matches. In nucleotides, the CDR3 is TGTGCCAGCAGCAGCGCCGGGACAGGGGACAATGAGCAGTTCTTC. Residues: CASSSAGTGDNEQFF.

The chain is built from TRBV2 and TRBJ1-1; D call uncertain. Per the germline V gene, CDR1 is SNHLY and CDR2 is FYNNEI. The CDR3 has 10 amino acids. Trimming pared 7 bases from V and 10 bases from J, leaving 10 bases between. The DNA of the CDR3 is TGTGCCAGCACGGGTCTTGGAGCTTTCTTT. Its translation: CASTGLGAFF.

In its sample, this clone was seen a few times. The rearrangement uses TRBV4-2 and TRBJ2-1; 9 bases align to TRBD2. Germline values: CDR1 LGHNA, CDR2 YNFKEQ. The CDR3 has 17 amino acids. V lost 0 bases to trimming and J lost 6 bases; unmatched junction nucleotides: 9. CDR3 coding DNA: TGTGCCAGCAGCCAAGATATGGGGGCTAGCGGGACCAATGAGCAGTTCTTC. This sequence encodes CASSQDMGASGTNEQFF.

This clone has a handful of counts. The rearrangement uses TRBV19 and TRBJ2-3; D uncertain. From germline, CDR1 is LNHDA and CDR2 SQIVND (reference sequence). The length of the CDR3 is 16 residues. With 5 bases removed from V and 1 base from J, the gap between germline ends came to 16 bases. The CDR3 region has the DNA TGTGCCAGTAGTCTACAAATTTCTAGTCGCACAGATACGCAGTATTTT. This sequence encodes CASSLQISSRTDTQYF.

This clone was picked up a small number of times. V usage is TRBV2 and J usage is TRBJ2-7; D is perhaps TRBD1 (5 bases). Looked up from germline, CDR1 is SNHLY and CDR2 is FYNNEI. This CDR3 contains 12 residues. Trimming took 5 bases from V and 2 from J, leaving 7 bases between them. The CDR3 region is CASSLDTYEQYF. As DNA, the CDR3 is TGTGCCAGCAGTCTGGACACCTACGAGCAGTACTTC.

The chain joins TRBV14 to TRBJ2-3; 12 bases align to TRBD2. The CDR3 is 17 residues long. V shed 4 bases and J 6 bases; nucleotides not matched to a gene: 11. Germline V lookup: CDR1 SGHDN, CDR2 FVKESK. CDR3 in DNA: TGTGCCAGCAGCCGCCCCTCTTGGACTAGCGGGGCGGATACGCAGTATTTT. The encoded protein is CASSRPSWTSGADTQYF.

This clone was detected only a few times. J is TRBJ2-5 and V is TRBV5-1, with D uncertain. Germline loops: CDR1 SGHRS, CDR2 YFSETQ. Trimming pared 0 bases from V and 4 bases from J, leaving 10 bases between. The CDR3 spans 14 residues. In DNA form, the CDR3 reads TGCGCCAGCAGCTTGGAATCATCAGGAGAGACCCAGTACTTC. It encodes CASSLESSGETQYF. Full variable domain (missing parts from reference TRBV5-1 and TRBJ2-5): KAGVTQTPRYLIKTRGQQVTLSCSPISGHRSVSWYQQTPGQGLQFLFEYFSETQRNKGNFPGRFSGRQFSNSRSEMNVSTLELGDSALYLCASSLESSGETQYFGPGTRLLVL.

This clone has only a few counts. The rearrangement joins TRBV18 to TRBJ1-2; D perhaps matches TRBD1 (5 bases). This CDR3 is built from 14 residues. The V gene lost 6 bases and the J gene lost 2 bases, with 13 bases spanning the gap. CDR1 KGHSH and CDR2 LQKENI come from the germline V gene. The CDR3 here is CASSPDMQNYGYTF. The CDR3, as DNA: TGTGCCAGCTCGCCGGACATGCAAAACTATGGCTACACCTTC.

The chain uses TRBV19 and TRBJ1-2, with D possibly being TRBD1 (6 bases). From germline, CDR1 is LNHDA and CDR2 SQIVND (reference sequence). The CDR3 has 16 amino acids. Between the trimmed V and J ends, which lost 6 bases and 4 bases, there was a span of 21 bases. Here the CDR3 DNA reads TGTGCCAGTAGGCGACAGGATCTCCCAACTGGCTATGGCTACACCTTC. It codes for CASRRQDLPTGYGYTF.

This clone has only a few counts. This CDR3 reads CASSPLSGNNSPLHF. The CDR3 coding sequence is TGTGCCAGCTCACCACTGTCCGGGAATAATTCACCCCTCCACTTT. The rearrangement links TRBV18 to TRBJ1-6; D is ambiguous. Trimming took off 1 base at V and 5 bases at J, with 9 bases between the two ends. Germline assignment: CDR1 KGHSH and CDR2 LQKENI. The CDR3 is 15 amino acids. The variable domain in full, with the rest retrieved from reference TRBV18 and TRBJ1-6, is NAGVMQNPRHLVRRRGQEARLRCSPMKGHSHVYWYRQLPEEGLKFMVYLQKENIIDESGMPKERFSAEFPKEGPSILRIQQVVRGDSAAYFCASSPLSGNNSPLHFGNGTRLTVT.

This clone was counted between two and nine times. This chain uses TRBV30 with TRBJ1-1, with TRBD1 matching over 11 bases. V was clipped by 0 bases and J by 11 bases; unmatched bases: 20. This CDR3 contains 18 residues. CDR1 GTSNPN and CDR2 SVGIG come from the germline V gene (reference sequence). The CDR3 DNA reads as TGTGCCTGGAGTGTACAGGGACAGGGGGGTCGCCGATCTGGGAGGGCTTTCTTT. This encodes CAWSVQGQGGRRSGRAFF.